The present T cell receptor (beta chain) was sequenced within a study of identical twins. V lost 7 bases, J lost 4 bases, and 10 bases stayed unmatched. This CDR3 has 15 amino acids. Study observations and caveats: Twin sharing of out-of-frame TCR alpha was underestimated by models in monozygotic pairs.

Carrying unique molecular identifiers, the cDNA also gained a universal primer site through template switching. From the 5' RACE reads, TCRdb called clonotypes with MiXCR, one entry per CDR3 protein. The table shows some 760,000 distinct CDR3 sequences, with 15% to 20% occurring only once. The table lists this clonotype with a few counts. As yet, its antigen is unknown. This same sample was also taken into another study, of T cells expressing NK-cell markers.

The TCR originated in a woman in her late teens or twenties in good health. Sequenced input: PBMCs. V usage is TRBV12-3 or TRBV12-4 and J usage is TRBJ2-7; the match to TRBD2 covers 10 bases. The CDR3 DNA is TGTGCCAGCACCGCGCCGGGTAGCGGGAGGTACGAGCAGTACTTC. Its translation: CASTAPGSGRYEQYF.